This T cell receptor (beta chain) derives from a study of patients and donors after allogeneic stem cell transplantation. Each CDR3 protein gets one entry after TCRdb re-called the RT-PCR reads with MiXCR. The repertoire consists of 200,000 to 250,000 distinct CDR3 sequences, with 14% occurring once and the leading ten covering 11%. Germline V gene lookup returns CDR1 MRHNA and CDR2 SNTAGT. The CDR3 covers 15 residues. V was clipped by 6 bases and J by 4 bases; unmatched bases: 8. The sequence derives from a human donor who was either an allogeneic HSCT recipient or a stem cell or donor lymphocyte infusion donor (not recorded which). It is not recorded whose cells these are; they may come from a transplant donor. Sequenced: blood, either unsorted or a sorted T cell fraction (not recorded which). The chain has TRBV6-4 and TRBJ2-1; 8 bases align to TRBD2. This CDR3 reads CASSSRERGYNEQFF. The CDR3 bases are TGTGCCAGCAGCTCCCGGGAGCGGGGGTACAATGAGCAGTTCTTC.